Each of the 12 T cell receptor beta chains below was sequenced from the same sample in a study of T cells after yellow fever vaccination. Using its own MiXCR run on the 5' RACE reads, TCRdb lists one record per CDR3 protein. The table lists under 600,000 distinct CDR3 sequences, about 13% of them singletons, with around 15% in the top ten. Material: PBMCs, obtained on the day of the yellow fever booster vaccination. The receptors originated from a man aged 30 to 39 who received the YFV17D yellow fever vaccine.

This clonotype was recorded a few times. The rearrangement links TRBV7-9 to TRBJ1-5; D gene unclear. V gave up 8 bases and J gave up 7 bases, with 18 bases separating them. CDR3 length: 14 amino acids. Germline lookup yields CDR1 SEHNR and CDR2 FQNEAQ (reference sequence). The CDR3: CASGGPSSVQPQHF. As DNA, the CDR3 is TGTGCCAGCGGTGGGCCTTCTTCCGTCCAGCCCCAGCATTTT.

This rearrangement joins TRBV20-1 to TRBJ2-7, with no clear D. Deletions cut 1 base from V and 5 bases from J, with 9 bases between. The germline V gene has CDR1 DFQATT and CDR2 SNEGSKA (reference sequence). This CDR3 region has 12 residues. In DNA, the CDR3 is TGCAGTGCTAGAGTTGGGCCGAACGAGCAGTACTTC. Amino acid sequence: CSARVGPNEQYF.

This clonotype turned up a few times. This chain connects TRBV18 to TRBJ1-2, with D tentatively TRBD1 (5 bases). Trimming took off 1 base at V and 7 bases at J, with 13 bases between the two ends. The V gene's germline CDR1 is KGHSH and CDR2 LQKENI. The CDR3 sequence is 14 residues long. The CDR3 region is CASSPQEGMSGYTF. In nucleotides, the CDR3 is TGTGCCAGCTCACCACAAGAGGGGATGAGTGGCTACACCTTC.

This chain uses TRBV7-2 with TRBJ2-2, with D unclear. V dropped 2 bases and J dropped 4 bases, with 11 bases sitting between them. The CDR3 is 15 amino acids. The V gene's germline CDR1 is SGHTA and CDR2 FQGNSA. In nucleotides, the CDR3 is TGTGCCAGCAGCTTAAGTAGGGTTAGCACCGGGGAGCTGTTTTTT. It encodes CASSLSRVSTGELFF.

The chain combines TRBV12-3 or TRBV12-4 with TRBJ2-7, with 7 nucleotides matching TRBD2. The CDR3 totals 15 residues. V lost 3 bases to trimming and J lost 6 bases; unmatched junction nucleotides: 11. In DNA, the CDR3 is TGTGCCAGCAGTTTCAGTGGGAGGGCGGCTTCCGAGCAGTACTTC. Translation gives CASSFSGRAASEQYF.

This clonotype was detected only a few times. V is TRBV5-1 and J is TRBJ1-4, with TRBD1 matching over 9 bases. This CDR3 has 16 amino acids. Germline V gene lookup returns CDR1 SGHRS and CDR2 YFSETQ. With V trimmed by 3 bases and J by 8 bases, 11 bases remained unmatched. CDR3 nucleotides: TGCGCCAGCAGCTGGGGGACAGGGCCCGACGGAGAAAAACTGTTTTTT. Translation: CASSWGTGPDGEKLFF.

This clonotype showed up just a few times. The J gene is TRBJ1-1, the V gene TRBV19; D gene uncertain. This CDR3 region has 13 residues. V dropped 5 bases and J dropped 3 bases, with 10 bases sitting between them. Per germline, CDR1 LNHDA and CDR2 SQIVND (reference sequence). The CDR3 spells CASSEVTDTEAFF. For the CDR3, the DNA is TGTGCCAGTAGTGAAGTAACAGACACTGAAGCTTTCTTT.

This clonotype has a handful of counts. The rearrangement links TRBV6-1 to TRBJ1-2; D gene unclear. CDR1 is MNHNS and CDR2 is SASEGT in the germline V gene. V shed 5 bases and J shed 5 bases, with 15 bases lying between them. This CDR3 region has 14 residues. The CDR3 protein is CASSMVLPSYGYTF. The CDR3 DNA reads TGTGCCAGCAGTATGGTCCTCCCGTCGTATGGCTACACCTTC.

The genes are TRBV20-1 and TRBJ2-2; a weak D match, TRBD1 (6 bases). The germline V gene encodes CDR1 DFQATT and CDR2 SNEGSKA (reference sequence). Trimming pared 3 bases from V and 2 bases from J, leaving 7 bases between. The CDR3 covers 13 residues. CDR3 DNA sequence: TGCAGTGCTAGGGGGACAAACACCGGGGAGCTGTTTTTT. Residues: CSARGTNTGELFF.

This clonotype has a count of ten or more. The CDR3 loop reads CASSLVAGGETQYF. CDR3 in DNA: TGTGCCAGCAGCTTAGTCGCAGGAGGAGAGACCCAGTACTTC. The chain is built from TRBV7-2 and TRBJ2-5, with D possibly being TRBD2 (5 bases). The CDR3 is made up of 14 amino acids. V was shortened by 1 base and J by 4 bases, with 10 bases between the two germline ends. Looked up from germline, CDR1 is SGHTA and CDR2 is FQGNSA.

This clonotype was counted only a few times. The rearrangement uses TRBV7-2 and TRBJ1-4; maybe TRBD1 (5 bases). The V end lost 6 bases, the J end lost 3 bases, and 14 bases lay between the germline ends. This CDR3 contains 15 residues. CDR1 SGHTA and CDR2 FQGNSA come from the germline V gene. The CDR3, as DNA: TGTGCCAGCAGGCCGAGTGGGACCGCTAATGAAAAACTGTTTTTT. Protein product: CASRPSGTANEKLFF.

The chain recombines TRBV20-1 with TRBJ2-6, with 16 bases that match TRBD2. The CDR3 is 19 residues long. CDR1 is DFQATT and CDR2 is SNEGSKA in the germline V gene (reference sequence). V was clipped by 4 bases and J by 0 bases; unmatched bases: 6. CDR3 nucleotide sequence: TGCAGTGCTACCGGGACTAGCGGGAGGGGAAACTCTGGGGCCAACGTCCTGACTTTC. It is translated as CSATGTSGRGNSGANVLTF.